This T cell receptor beta chain was sequenced during a study of CD8+CD57+ T cells in acquired aplastic anemia. Whole-study results and caveats: In patients, CD8+CD57+ cells had lower diversity than total CD4+ and CD8+ pools.

Both TCR beta VDJ combination and CDR3 sequence profiling were carried out. Genomic DNA was the template for this profiling. One entry per CDR3 protein results from TCRdb running MiXCR on the reads. The sample has about 20,000 distinct CDR3 sequences; 30% to 50% are singletons. The sequenced patients had an expansion of CD8+CD57+ cells seen by flow cytometry. Between the trimmed V and J ends, which lost 7 bases and 3 bases, there was a span of 16 bases. Germline CDR1 reads SNHLY; CDR2 reads FYNNEI. The CDR3 runs to 16 residues. With respect to this clonotype: Antigen: not known.

The clonotype comes from a human donor with aplastic anemia. The V call is TRBV2, the J call TRBJ1-6, with D unresolved. The sample comprised CD8+CD57+ T cells sorted from PBMCs. Subset of the sample: bead-enriched CD8+CD57+ effector memory T cells from SAA patients. The CDR3 DNA sequence: TGTGCCAGCACTTCCAGAGAGCCGATCTATAATTCACCCCTCCACTTT. Its protein is CASTSREPIYNSPLHF.